This is a list of T cell receptor beta chains from one sample in a study of CXCR3-negative and CXCR3-positive naive CD8 T cells. TCRdb reprocessed the 5' RACE reads and reports one entry per CDR3 protein, with no DNA. In all, the sample yields 100,000 to 150,000 distinct CDR3 sequences. Sequences were obtained from naive CXCR3- CD8+ T cells from blood. All receptors come from a human donor in good health. Some clones in this sample may be carry-over from other donors' samples. The CDR3 runs from the conserved cysteine through the conserved F or W.

TRBV9	TRBJ2-7	CASSVGGRAYEQYF
TRBV5-1	TRBJ1-1	CASSLIGKPEAFF
TRBV14	TRBJ2-7	CASSQYRTTYEQYF
TRBV27	TRBJ2-7	CASSPRGGREQYF
TRBV23-1	TRBJ2-3	CASSLLSPAGGYPAPTTDTQYF
TRBV7-6	TRBJ2-5	CASSSRPAGAARETQYF
TRBV12-3/TRBV12-4	TRBJ1-4	CAGSPGQRINEKLFF
TRBV28	TRBJ2-3	CASTPVGTDTQYF
TRBV7-9	TRBJ2-7	CASTRDQDAYEQYF
TRBV5-1	TRBJ2-7	CASSLASSGGAMYEQYF
TRBV25-1	TRBJ2-2	CASSELAENSNTGELFF
TRBV3-1	TRBJ2-5	CASSQEEWVETQYF
TRBV7-8	TRBJ2-7	CASSLVPGILSSYEQYF
TRBV2	TRBJ2-7	CASSDRAVDEQYF
TRBV2	TRBJ2-1	CASREEYNEQFF
TRBV7-3	TRBJ2-1	CASSVYQSSYNEQFF
TRBV28	TRBJ2-7	CASTDPTGRYYNEQFF
TRBV6-2/TRBV6-3	TRBJ2-5	CASSYFAGSQETQYF
TRBV5-6	TRBJ2-2	CASSLAPGYTGELFF
TRBV19	TRBJ2-7	CASSETGAYEQYF
TRBV27	TRBJ1-4	CASSSPGSGVEKLFF
TRBV20-1	TRBJ1-3	CSARVVFGTPSRHGNTIYF
TRBV7-9	TRBJ2-2	CASSLLRDRTGELFF
TRBV18	TRBJ1-6	CASRQGYNSPLHF
TRBV9	TRBJ2-7	CASSPGASGSYEQYF
TRBV21-1	TRBJ2-3	CASRWPGQGTTDTQYF
TRBV29-1	TRBJ1-6	CSVDGGGDNSPLHF
TRBV3-1	TRBJ2-3	CASSQGGPVLRDTQYF
TRBV5-1	TRBJ2-7	CASSWHADRLPSYEQYF
TRBV7-9	TRBJ1-1	CASSTRDHEAFF
TRBV29-1	TRBJ2-6	CSVLGTESSGANVLTF
TRBV19	TRBJ2-4	CASSPGQMNYIQYF
TRBV7-6	TRBJ2-2	CASSLRPPDGELFF
TRBV27	TRBJ2-1	CVSTLGPPDNEQFF
TRBV2	TRBJ2-3	CASTPQRQGSDTQYF
TRBV28	TRBJ2-7	CASSLRLARQYEQYF
TRBV20-1	TRBJ2-7	CSARELGQEQYF
TRBV7-6	TRBJ2-1	CASSLVTGGLDEQFF
TRBV20-1	TRBJ1-1	CSARTGVIEAFF
TRBV5-1	TRBJ2-3	CASRLWTGTDTQYF
TRBV29-1	TRBJ1-2	CSVKGQGGPGYTF
TRBV29-1	TRBJ2-1	CSDRGQGNNEQFF
TRBV7-9	TRBJ2-7	CASSLRGGDEQYF
TRBV4-3	TRBJ2-2	CASSLWGLDSGELFF
TRBV27	TRBJ2-7	CASSLDGGPSYEQYF
TRBV7-9	TRBJ1-1	CASSYTDLNTEAFF
TRBV7-9	TRBJ2-1	CASSLGDVGEQFF
TRBV7-9	TRBJ2-5	CASRWDSEETQYF
TRBV29-1	TRBJ1-3	CSVVSRKAVNTIYF
TRBV2	TRBJ1-2	CASTDAGNYGYTF
TRBV20-1	TRBJ2-1	CSARDRGPIAGGPHNEQFF
TRBV4-1	TRBJ2-1	CASSRIAGEYNEQFF
TRBV11-2	TRBJ1-2	CASSPLLGVNYGYTF
TRBV7-9	TRBJ2-5	CASSLPSGETQYF
TRBV5-1	TRBJ1-1	CASSGTSGGGTEAFF
TRBV14	TRBJ2-7	CASSQESGGQYF
TRBV7-9	TRBJ2-7	CASSLGTRDEQYF
TRBV14	TRBJ2-5	CASSQNAQETQYF
TRBV10-3	TRBJ2-1	CAISESLAGASYNEQFF
TRBV4-3	TRBJ2-1	CASSQGSGRAGNEQFF